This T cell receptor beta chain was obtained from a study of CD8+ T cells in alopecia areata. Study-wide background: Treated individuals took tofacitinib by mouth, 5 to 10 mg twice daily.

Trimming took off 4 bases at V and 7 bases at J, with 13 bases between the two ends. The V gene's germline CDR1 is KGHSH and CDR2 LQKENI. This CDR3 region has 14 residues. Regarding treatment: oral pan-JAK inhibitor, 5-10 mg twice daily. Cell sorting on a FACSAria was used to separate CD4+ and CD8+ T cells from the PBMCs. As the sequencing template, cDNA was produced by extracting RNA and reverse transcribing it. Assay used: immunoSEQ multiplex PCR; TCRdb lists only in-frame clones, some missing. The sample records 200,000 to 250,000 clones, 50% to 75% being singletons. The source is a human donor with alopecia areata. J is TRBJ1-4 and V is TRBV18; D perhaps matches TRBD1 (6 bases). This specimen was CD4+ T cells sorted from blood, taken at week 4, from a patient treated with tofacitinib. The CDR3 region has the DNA TGTGCCAGCTCACGGGGGCAGGGAAGTGAAAAACTGTTTTTT. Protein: CASSRGQGSEKLFF.